These 2 T cell receptor beta chains were all obtained from the same sample, sequenced in a study of T-cell reconstitution after alpha-beta-depleted transplantation in children. Molecular barcoding with unique molecular identifiers was used for the TCRbeta library. TCRdb called the PCR reads again in MiXCR, with one record for every CDR3 protein. The data hold roughly 300,000 distinct CDR3 sequences, with around a tenth observed a single time. This sample comprised peripheral blood, obtained 180 days after TCRalphabeta/CD19-depleted stem cell transplant. These receptors came from a male patient aged 2-15 years who had a stem cell transplant for chronic granulomatous disease, so the T cells may come from the graft donor.

This clonotype was recorded many times. This chain joins TRBV7-2 and TRBJ1-2, with D possibly being TRBD1 (5 bases). The CDR3 covers 13 residues. Per the germline V gene, CDR1 is SGHTA and CDR2 is FQGNSA. The V end lost 3 bases, the J end lost 2 bases, and 7 bases lay between the germline ends. Here the CDR3 reads CASSFRQNYGYTF. The CDR3 DNA follows: TGTGCCAGCAGCTTTCGACAGAACTATGGCTACACCTTC.

In this sample, this clonotype turned up a few times. This chain links TRBV25-1 with TRBJ1-3; tentatively, D is TRBD1 (6 bases). The CDR3 consists of 15 residues. CDR1 and CDR2 from the germline V gene are MGHDK and SYGVNS. V lost 3 bases, J lost 6 bases, and 15 bases lay in between. CDR3 sequence (DNA): TGTGCCAGCAGTGACCGTACAGGGATGGCAAACACCATATATTTT. As protein: CASSDRTGMANTIYF.